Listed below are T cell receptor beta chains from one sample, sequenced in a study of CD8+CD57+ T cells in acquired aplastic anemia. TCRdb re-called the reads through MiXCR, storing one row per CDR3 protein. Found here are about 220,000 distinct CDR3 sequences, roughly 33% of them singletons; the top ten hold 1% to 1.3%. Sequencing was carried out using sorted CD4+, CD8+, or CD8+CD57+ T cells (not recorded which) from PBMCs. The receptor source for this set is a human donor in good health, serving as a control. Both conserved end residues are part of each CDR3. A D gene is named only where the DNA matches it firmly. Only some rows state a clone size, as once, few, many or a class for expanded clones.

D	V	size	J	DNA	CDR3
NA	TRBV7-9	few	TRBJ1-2	TGTGCCAGCAGCCCAAGGACAGTCTTC	CASSPRTVF
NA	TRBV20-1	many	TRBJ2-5	TGCAGTGCTCCCTTATTCGGGGGAGAGACCCAGTACTTC	CSAPLFGGETQYF
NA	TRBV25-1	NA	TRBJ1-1	TGTGCCAGCAGCTTAGTGGGCCTCTTGGGCGCTGAAGCTTTCTTT	CASSLVGLLGAEAFF
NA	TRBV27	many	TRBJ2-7	TGTGCCAGCAGTTACCAGGTGGGGCAGCTCTACGAGCAGTACTTC	CASSYQVGQLYEQYF
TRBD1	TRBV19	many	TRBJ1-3	TGTGCCAGTTTAAGGACAGGGGCTGGAAACACCATATATTTT	CASLRTGAGNTIYF
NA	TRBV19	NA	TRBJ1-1	TGTGCCAGTAGTAGGAGTACCCTGGGCACTGAAGCTTTCTTT	CASSRSTLGTEAFF
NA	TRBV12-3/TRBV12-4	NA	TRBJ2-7	TGTGCCAGCAGTTTAACCCTGGGGAAGCGCTCCTACGAGCAGTACTTC	CASSLTLGKRSYEQYF
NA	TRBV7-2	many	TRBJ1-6	TGTGCCAGCAGCTTTCCACGTATGAAGGGGGATCGCAATTCACCCCTCCACTTT	CASSFPRMKGDRNSPLHF
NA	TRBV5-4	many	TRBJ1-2	TGTGCCAGCAGCTTGGATTATAACTATGGCTACACCTTC	CASSLDYNYGYTF
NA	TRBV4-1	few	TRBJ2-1	TGCGCCAGCAGCCAAGATCGCGGGGCGCTCTACAATGAGCAGTTCTTC	CASSQDRGALYNEQFF
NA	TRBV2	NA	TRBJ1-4	TGTGCCAGCAGACCTTCGACTGCAACTAATGAAAAACTGTTTTTT	CASRPSTATNEKLFF
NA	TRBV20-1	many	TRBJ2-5	TGCAGTGTCAGCTCGGTGGAGACCCAGTACTTC	CSVSSVETQYF
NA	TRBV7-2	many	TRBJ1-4	TGTGCCAGCAGCCTACAGTGGGCTAATGAAAAACTGTTTTTT	CASSLQWANEKLFF
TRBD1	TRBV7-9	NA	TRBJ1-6	TGTGCCAGCAGCTGCAACCAACAGGGGACTTCACCCCTCCACTTT	CASSCNQQGTSPLHF
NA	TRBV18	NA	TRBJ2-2	TGTGCCAGCTCACCACCCCGGTCTACCGGGGAGCTGTTTTTT	CASSPPRSTGELFF
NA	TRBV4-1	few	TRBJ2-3	TGCGCCAGCAGCCAAGATCGGGCTAGCCGGCAGTATTTT	CASSQDRASRQYF
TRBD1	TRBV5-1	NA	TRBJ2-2	TGCGCCAGCAGCAACGGACAGGGAGGTCCCGGGGAGCTGTTTTTT	CASSNGQGGPGELFF
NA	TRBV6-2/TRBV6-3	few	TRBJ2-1	TGTGCCAGCAGTTACTCCCGTTCGGGCGGCGGGATGATCAATGAGCAGTTCTTC	CASSYSRSGGGMINEQFF
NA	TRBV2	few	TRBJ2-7	TGTGCCAGCAGTCTCAGGGCCGGTGGGTACTTC	CASSLRAGGYF
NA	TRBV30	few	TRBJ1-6	TGTGCCTGGAGTGAAAGGCCAGGGCCCCCCCACTTT	CAWSERPGPPHF
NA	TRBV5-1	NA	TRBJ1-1	TGCGCCGGCAGCCCTGGACGGGGCAAAAGCACTGAAGCTTTCTTT	CAGSPGRGKSTEAFF
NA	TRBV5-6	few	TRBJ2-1	TGTGCCAGCAGCTTGGATAATGAGCAGTTCTTC	CASSLDNEQFF
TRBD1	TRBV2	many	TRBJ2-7	TGTGCCAGCAGTGGGGACAGGGTCGAGCAGTACTTC	CASSGDRVEQYF
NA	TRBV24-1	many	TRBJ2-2	TGTGCCACCAGTGACCCTAGACGTACCGGGGAGCTGTTTTTT	CATSDPRRTGELFF
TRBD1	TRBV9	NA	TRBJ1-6	TGTGCCAGCAGCGAAGGTCCAGGGGGCGATAATTCACCCCTCCACTTT	CASSEGPGGDNSPLHF
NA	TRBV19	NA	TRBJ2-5	TGTGCCAGTAGTACGTCCACGGCTGAAGAGACCCAGTACTTC	CASSTSTAEETQYF
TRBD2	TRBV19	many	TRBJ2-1	TGTGCCAGTAGTTTAGCGGGAGGGCGCTCGGATGAGCAGTTCTTC	CASSLAGGRSDEQFF
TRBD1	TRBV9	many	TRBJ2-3	TGTGCCAGCAGCTTCGACAGGGGCGCAGATACGCAGTATTTT	CASSFDRGADTQYF
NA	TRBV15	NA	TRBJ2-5	TGTGCCACCAGCAGCGTCCGGACTGGCGAGACCCAGTACTTC	CATSSVRTGETQYF
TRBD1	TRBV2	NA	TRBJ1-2	TGTGCCAGCAGTCCTCAAGGACAGGGGGCCTATGGCTACACCTTC	CASSPQGQGAYGYTF
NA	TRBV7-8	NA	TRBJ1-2	TGTGCCAGCCGCTTATTAGGTCCCCCCGCCGTCTTTGGCTACGCCTTC	CASRLLGPPAVFGYAF
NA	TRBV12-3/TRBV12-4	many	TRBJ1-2	TGTGCCAGCAGTTTCCAGGGTCTGGGTGGCTACACCTTC	CASSFQGLGGYTF
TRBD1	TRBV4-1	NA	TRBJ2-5	TGCGCCAGCAGCGAGAGAAGGACAGGGTGGGAGACCCAGTACTTC	CASSERRTGWETQYF
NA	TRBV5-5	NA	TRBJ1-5	TGTGCCAGCAGCCAGGGACCGGCTAGCAATCAGCCCCAGCATTTT	CASSQGPASNQPQHF
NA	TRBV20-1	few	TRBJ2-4	TGCAGTGCTAGCGACCCCCGGGGAGCCAAAAACATTCAGTACTTC	CSASDPRGAKNIQYF
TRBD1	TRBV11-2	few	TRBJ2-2	TGTGCCAGCAGCTCCCTGACAGGGAGCACCGGGGAGCTGTTTTTT	CASSSLTGSTGELFF
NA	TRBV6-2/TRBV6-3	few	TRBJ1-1	TGTGCCAGCAGATTGCAGGGAGGGAGGAACACTGAAGCTTTCTTT	CASRLQGGRNTEAFF
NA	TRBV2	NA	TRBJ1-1	TGTGCCAGCCTCCCAGACATGGGGAGCACTGAAGCTTTCTTT	CASLPDMGSTEAFF
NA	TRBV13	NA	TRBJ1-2	TGTGACAGCAGCTTGGAACCAGGGAGCTATGGCTACACCTTC	CDSSLEPGSYGYTF
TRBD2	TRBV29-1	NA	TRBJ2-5	TGCAGCCCCGGGACTAGCGGGGGTGAGCAGTACTTC	CSPGTSGGEQYF
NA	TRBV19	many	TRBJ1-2	TGTGCCAGTAGTATAGACCGATGGGGCTACACCTTC	CASSIDRWGYTF
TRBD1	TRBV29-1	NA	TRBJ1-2	TGCAGCGTATTGGGACAGGCCGAGGGTGGCTACACCTTC	CSVLGQAEGGYTF